This entry lists 16 T cell receptor beta chains sequenced from one sample in a study of blood T cell repertoires in COVID-19. Libraries were prepared by immunoSEQ multiplex PCR; TCRdb keeps only in-frame clonotypes and omits some of them. The table has about 120,000 clones, about 90% seen once. Sequencing input: peripheral blood. Receptor source: a woman aged 45 to 65 with active or convalescent COVID-19.

The gene calls are TRBV28 and TRBJ1-2; 7 bases are a match to TRBD1. Per the germline V gene, CDR1 is MDHEN and CDR2 is SYDVKM. The length of the CDR3 is 17 residues. Losses at the gene ends were 1 base for V and 4 bases for J; bases not matched to a gene: 12. The CDR3 DNA is TGTGCCAGCAGTTTATCCCTCCTGGGACAGAGGGGCTATGGCTACACCTTC. It yields the protein CASSLSLLGQRGYGYTF.

This sequence joins TRBV10-3 and TRBJ2-1; TRBD2 is a possible D gene (5 bases). V was cut by 6 bases and J by 0 bases, with 9 bases left in between. Germline CDR1 is ENHRY and CDR2 is SYGVKD. This CDR3 is 14 amino acids long. The CDR3: CAISPRDSYNEQFF. CDR3 coding DNA: TGTGCCATCAGCCCCCGGGACTCCTACAATGAGCAGTTCTTC.

This rearrangement joins TRBV6-5 to TRBJ1-4, with D possibly TRBD1 on 5 matching bases. The CDR3 runs 14 residues. Germline V gives CDR1 MNHEY, CDR2 SVGAGI. V gave up 9 bases and J gave up 8 bases, with 19 bases separating them. The CDR3 protein is CASRLTGGLEKLFF. For the CDR3, the DNA is TGTGCCAGTCGCCTTACAGGCGGACTAGAAAAACTGTTTTTT.

This clone was counted only a few times. The J gene is TRBJ2-2, the V gene TRBV15; D not resolved. Germline loops: CDR1 LNHNV, CDR2 YYDKDF (reference sequence). The length of the CDR3 is 15 residues. V lost 0 bases to trimming and J lost 6 bases, with 11 bases between them. CDR3 residues: CATSREATVPGELFF. In nucleotides, the CDR3 is TGTGCCACCAGCAGAGAGGCGACTGTGCCCGGGGAGCTGTTTTTT. The whole variable domain, remainder taken from reference TRBV15 and TRBJ2-2, is DAMVIQNPRYQVTQFGKPVTLSCSQTLNHNVMYWYQQKSSQAPKLLFHYYDKDFNNEADTPDNFQSRRPNTSFCFLDIRSPGLGDTAMYLCATSREATVPGELFFGEGSRLTVL.

The V and J genes are TRBV29-1 and TRBJ1-2; possible D gene TRBD1, 5 bases. The CDR3 sequence is 11 residues long. The V gene lost 0 bases and the J gene lost 7 bases, with 6 bases spanning the gap. Germline assignment: CDR1 SQVTM and CDR2 ANQGSEA. The CDR3 region has the DNA TGCAGCGTTGAAGATAGGGGTGGCTACACCTTC. Protein product: CSVEDRGGYTF. The full variable domain, its missing parts supplied by reference TRBV29-1 and TRBJ1-2, is SAVISQKPSRDICQRGTSLTIQCQVDSQVTMMFWYRQQPGQSLTLIATANQGSEATYESGFVIDKFPISRPNLTFSTLTVSNMSPEDSSIYLCSVEDRGGYTFGSGTRLTVV.

The rearrangement uses TRBV11-3 and TRBJ2-5, with 7 nucleotides matching TRBD1. The V gene end was trimmed by 5 bases and the J gene end by 4 bases; junction bases not matched to a gene: 7. Germline CDR1 and CDR2: SGHNT and YENEEA. The CDR3 consists of 14 residues. The CDR3 DNA reads TGTGCCAGCAGCACACACAGGGGAGCAGAGACCCAGTACTTC. This translates into CASSTHRGAETQYF.

The V gene is TRBV28, the J gene TRBJ1-2; maybe TRBD1 (6 bases). This CDR3 has 14 amino acids. The V end lost 4 bases, the J end lost 4 bases, and 13 bases lay between the germline ends. Germline CDR1 reads MDHEN; CDR2 reads SYDVKM. CDR3 loop: CASSYWTATYGYTF. The CDR3 region has the DNA TGTGCCAGCAGTTACTGGACAGCCACCTATGGCTACACCTTC.

This clone has ten or more counts. The chain joins TRBV5-1 to TRBJ2-1, with TRBD1 identical over 7 bases. From germline, CDR1 is SGHRS and CDR2 YFSETQ. J lost 8 bases, V lost 5 bases, and 7 bases had no gene match. The CDR3 loop spans 13 amino acids. The chain's CDR3 is CASRGTVTDEQFF. In nucleotides, the CDR3 is TGCGCCAGCAGGGGGACAGTGACGGATGAGCAGTTCTTC.

V usage is TRBV28 and J usage is TRBJ1-1, with a tentative D call TRBD1 (5 bases). Deletions cut 0 bases from V and 5 bases from J, with 13 bases between. CDR3 length: 15 residues. Germline V CDR1 and CDR2: MDHEN, SYDVKM. Written as DNA, the CDR3 is TGTGCCAGCAGTTTATGGAGTGGAGGGGTGACTGAAGCTTTCTTT. It yields the protein CASSLWSGGVTEAFF. Using reference TRBV28 and TRBJ1-1 for the parts outside the CDR3, the full variable domain is DVKVTQSSRYLVKRTGEKVFLECVQDMDHENMFWYRQDPGLGLRLIYFSYDVKMKEKGDIPEGYSVSREKKERFSLILESASTNQTSMYLCASSLWSGGVTEAFFGQGTRLTVV.

This chain joins TRBV28 and TRBJ1-4, with a tentative D call TRBD1 (5 bases). The CDR3 sequence is 13 residues long. Germline V gene sequence: CDR1 MDHEN, CDR2 SYDVKM. The V gene lost 2 bases and the J gene lost 8 bases, with 9 bases spanning the gap. The CDR3 is CASSLLQGEKLFF. In nucleotides, the CDR3 is TGTGCCAGCAGTTTACTCCAGGGAGAAAAACTGTTTTTT.

For the CDR3, the DNA is TGTGCCAGCAGCGTAGAGGGGGCTGGTTATAATGAGCAGTTCTTC. It translates to CASSVEGAGYNEQFF. This chain uses TRBV9 with TRBJ2-1; TRBD1 matches at 7 bases. The CDR3 covers 15 residues. The V and J ends lost 0 bases and 7 bases, in that order; junction bases with no gene match: 7. Germline loops: CDR1 SGDLS, CDR2 YYNGEE. The whole variable domain, filled in from reference TRBV9 and TRBJ2-1, reads DSGVTQTPKHLITATGQRVTLRCSPRSGDLSVYWYQQSLDQGLQFLIQYYNGEERAKGNILERFSAQQFPDLHSELNLSSLELGDSALYFCASSVEGAGYNEQFFGPGTRLTVL.

The sample holds one count of this clone. J is TRBJ1-5 and V is TRBV4-3; D is undetermined. The germline gives CDR1 LGHNA, CDR2 YSLEER. CDR3 length: 15 amino acids. V was trimmed by 4 bases and J by 2 bases, leaving 12 bases between them. Here the CDR3 reads CASSPEYTGNQPQHF. In DNA, the CDR3 is TGCGCCAGCAGCCCAGAATACACAGGCAATCAGCCCCAGCATTTT.

This clone was counted between two and nine times. This chain uses TRBV7-9 with TRBJ1-2; tentatively, D is TRBD1 (6 bases). The germline V and J ends were trimmed by 6 bases and 1 base, with 9 bases remaining between them. This CDR3 is 13 amino acids long. Germline assignment: CDR1 SEHNR and CDR2 FQNEAQ (reference sequence). CDR3 DNA sequence: TGTGCCAGCAGTGGACAGAGTAACTATGGCTACACCTTC. It encodes CASSGQSNYGYTF.

This chain connects TRBV2 to TRBJ1-5; 8 bases agree with TRBD1. CDR1 is SNHLY, CDR2 FYNNEI, per germline. The CDR3 loop spans 13 amino acids. V lost 3 bases, J lost 5 bases, and 0 bases stayed unmatched. The CDR3 nucleotides read TGTGCCAGCAGTGAGGACAGGGATCAGCCCCAGCATTTT. It yields the protein CASSEDRDQPQHF.

The J gene is TRBJ2-2, the V gene TRBV9; no definite D call. This CDR3 has 15 residues. The V end was cut by 0 bases, the J end by 6 bases, with 12 bases between. Germline V gene data show CDR1 as SGDLS and CDR2 as YYNGEE. The CDR3 coding sequence is TGTGCCAGCAGCGTAGGTCAAGCGATGCCCGGGGAGCTGTTTTTT. Protein: CASSVGQAMPGELFF.

This clone appeared a single time. The chain has TRBV7-8 and TRBJ2-1, with TRBD2 matching 10 bases. With V trimmed by 2 bases and J by 5 bases, 12 bases remained unmatched. The CDR3 contains 18 residues. In germline, CDR1 is SGHVS, CDR2 FQNEAQ. The CDR3 protein is CASSLLLAGTYRDNEQFF. The CDR3 DNA reads as TGTGCCAGCAGCTTACTACTAGCGGGAACTTATCGGGACAATGAGCAGTTCTTC.